The entry below gives a single T cell receptor (beta chain) sequence along with its context. Its antigen remains unidentified. The sample belongs to a study of beta chain features in type 1 diabetes. Trimming took 5 bases from V and 2 from J; bases not matched to a gene: 8. The germline V gene has CDR1 SGHTA and CDR2 FQGNSA. CDR3 length equals 17 residues. The authors reverse transcribed all of the isolated RNA, so sequencing captured expressed TCRB transcripts. Here immunoSEQ multiplex PCR was the method, and the copy in TCRdb shows in-frame clones only, minus some. The table has more than 25,000 clones, less than 70% seen once. Notes on the study in general: TCRB CDR3s were moderately but significantly shorter in Type 1 diabetes patients in all four CD4+ subsets. Possibly, sequencing cDNA over-represented cells that had high TCR expression levels.

The TCR sequence derives from a woman aged 18-29 years with type 1 diabetes. The gene calls are TRBV7-2 and TRBJ2-3; 12 bases are shared with TRBD2. Sequenced material: Tregs from blood. The CDR3 loop reads CASSIGTSGSNTDTQYF. CDR3 coding DNA: TGTGCCAGCAGCATAGGGACTAGCGGGTCCAACACAGATACGCAGTATTTT. Variable domain in full (rest from reference TRBV7-2 and TRBJ2-3): GAGVSQSPSNKVTEKGKDVELRCDPISGHTALYWYRQSLGQGLEFLIYFQGNSAPDKSGLPSDRFSAERTGGSVSTLTIQRTQQEDSAVYLCASSIGTSGSNTDTQYFGPGTRLTVL.